A selection of T cell receptor beta chains follows, all from one sample in a study of T cell responses to AZD1222 COVID-19 vaccine. Produced via immunoSEQ multiplex PCR; TCRdb's table is partial and in-frame only. The sample shows 100,000 to 120,000 clones, around 90% of them seen only once. Here the sequenced sample was peripheral blood, taken on day 0 of AZD1222 vaccination. The receptors were gathered from an adult in good health. CDR3s include the opening cysteine and the closing phenylalanine or tryptophan. The D gene is left open where the match is weak. Some rows have no size entry. The others give once, few or many, or a class for an expanded clone.

TRBV11-2	-	TRBD1	TRBJ2-7	TGTGCCAGCAGCACCGGGACAGGGGTAGGAGAGCAGTACTTC	CASSTGTGVGEQYF
TRBV7-3	few	-	TRBJ2-2	TGTGCCAGCAGCTCATTCGACCCCGGGGAGCTGTTTTTT	CASSSFDPGELFF
TRBV7-9	once	-	TRBJ2-1	TGTGCCGCGCGCAGGTTGGCCGTCGATGAGCAGTTCTTC	CAARRLAVDEQFF
TRBV19	-	-	TRBJ1-1	TGTGCCAGTAGTATTCGGACGGGGAACACTGAAGCTTTCTTT	CASSIRTGNTEAFF
TRBV5-4	few	-	TRBJ2-7	TGTGCCAGCAGCTCGATCAAGTTTAGCGGCTCCCACGAGCAGTACTTC	CASSSIKFSGSHEQYF
TRBV9	-	TRBD1	TRBJ1-2	TGTGCCAGCAGCGTCGGGGAGGGACAGGGGAGGTATGGCTACACCTTC	CASSVGEGQGRYGYTF
TRBV12-3/TRBV12-4	-	TRBD1	TRBJ2-7	TGTGCCAGCAGTTTACGACAGGGAAGGTGGTACTTC	CASSLRQGRWYF
TRBV28	-	-	TRBJ1-2	TGTGCCAGCACCCCTGTTTCCCTCTTCGTGCGCGGCTACACCTTC	CASTPVSLFVRGYTF
TRBV3-1/TRBV3-2	-	TRBD1	TRBJ1-3	TGTGCCAGCAGCCAAGTTCCAGGGGGGATAAACACCATATATTTT	CASSQVPGGINTIYF
TRBV5-1	-	-	TRBJ1-2	TGCGCCAGCAGCTTCCGGACGGGGGCCTCTAACTATGGCTACACCTTC	CASSFRTGASNYGYTF
TRBV2	-	TRBD2	TRBJ2-5	TGTGCCAGCAATGTGGGGGGGATGCTGGAGACCCAGTACTTC	CASNVGGMLETQYF
TRBV5-8	-	-	TRBJ1-3	TGTGCCAGCAGCTTGCTGGGGGAGAGTGGAAACACCATATATTTT	CASSLLGESGNTIYF
TRBV7-9	-	TRBD1	TRBJ1-1	TGTGCCAGCAGCTCACAACAGGGGGAACTCACTGAAGCTTTCTTT	CASSSQQGELTEAFF
TRBV9	-	TRBD2	TRBJ2-1	TGTGCCAGCAGCGTAGGGGACACTAGCGGGGGGGCATGGAATGAGCAGTTCTTC	CASSVGDTSGGAWNEQFF
TRBV25-1	-	-	TRBJ2-5	TGTGCCAGCAGTGAGACAGGCCAAGAGACCCAGTACTTC	CASSETGQETQYF
TRBV5-1	few	TRBD2	TRBJ2-1	TGCGCCAGCAGCCGTAGCGGGCAATACAATGAGCAGTTCTTC	CASSRSGQYNEQFF
TRBV7-9	-	-	TRBJ1-6	TGTGCCAGCAGCTCCCTCCTGCGGGGGGATAATTCACCCCTCCACTTT	CASSSLLRGDNSPLHF
TRBV7-8	-	-	TRBJ1-2	TGTGCCAGCAGCCCCCGGGATGGACGGGACTATGGCTACACCTTC	CASSPRDGRDYGYTF
TRBV7-2	-	TRBD1	TRBJ1-5	TGTGCCAGCAGCTTTGACAGGGAAATACAGCCCCAGCATTTT	CASSFDREIQPQHF
TRBV19	once	TRBD1	TRBJ2-3	TGTGCCAGTAGTACGACAGGGGATTTATGTTTT	CASSTTGDLCF
TRBV6-5	-	-	TRBJ1-1	TGTGCCAGCAGTTCCCAACGAGGGGGAACTGAAGCTTTCTTT	CASSSQRGGTEAFF
TRBV28	-	-	TRBJ1-2	TGTGCCAGCAGCGCTGTAAGAGGCCCGGCCTTC	CASSAVRGPAF
TRBV7-2	-	-	TRBJ2-2	TGTGCCAGCAGGGGGACGTTCGCGAACACCGGGGAGCTGTTTTTT	CASRGTFANTGELFF
TRBV24-1	-	TRBD2	TRBJ2-1	TGTGCCACCAGTGATCGCGGGACTAGCGGGAGGGACAATGAGCAGTTCTTC	CATSDRGTSGRDNEQFF